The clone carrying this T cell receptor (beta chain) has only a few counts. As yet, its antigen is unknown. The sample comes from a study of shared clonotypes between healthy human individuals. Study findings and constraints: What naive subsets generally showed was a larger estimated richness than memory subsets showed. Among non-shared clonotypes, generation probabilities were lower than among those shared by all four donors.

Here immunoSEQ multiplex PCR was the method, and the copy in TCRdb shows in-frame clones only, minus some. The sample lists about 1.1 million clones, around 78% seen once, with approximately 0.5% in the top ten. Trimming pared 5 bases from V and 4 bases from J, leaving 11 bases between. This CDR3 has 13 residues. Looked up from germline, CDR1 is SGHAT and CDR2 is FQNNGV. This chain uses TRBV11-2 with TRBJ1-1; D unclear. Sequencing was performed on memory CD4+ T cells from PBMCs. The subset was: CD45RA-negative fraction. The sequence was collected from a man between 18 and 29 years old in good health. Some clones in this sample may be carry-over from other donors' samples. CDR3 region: CASSPSVGTEAFF. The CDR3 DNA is TGTGCCAGCAGCCCGTCAGTCGGCACTGAAGCTTTCTTT.